This entry concerns a single TCR beta chain. Antigen unknown. The data stem from a study of Ad26.COV2.S vaccination and SARS-CoV-2 variants. Regarding the study as a whole: There was a possibility that the TCR breadth and depth analyses underestimated total T cell responses. Substantial breadth in spike-specific CD8+ and CD4+ T cell responses was reportedly seen after vaccination. For non-spike TCRs, breadth in vaccine recipients resembled that in placebo recipients. Ad26.COV2.S recipients had broader spike-specific TCRs (P = 0.0014).

The length of the CDR3 is 15 residues. Germline CDR1 and CDR2: MGHRA and YSYEKL. Trimming removed 1 base from V and 5 bases from J, with 14 bases in between. Profiled with immunoSEQ multiplex PCR; TCRdb holds only in-frame clones, not every one. This table has 75,000 to 100,000 clones, 82% appearing once. The chain has TRBV4-1 and TRBJ1-2; D is unclear. The receptor was derived from a human donor who had recovered from COVID-19. Sequenced material: peripheral blood, taken after recovery from COVID-19. CDR3 nucleotide sequence: TGCGCCAGCAGCCAAGTCCGTACAGCTCCTTATGGCTACACCTTC. It specifies CASSQVRTAPYGYTF.